Below are 29 T cell receptor beta chains sequenced from a single sample in a study of blood T cells in healthy people across ages. For the second PCR, which ran for about 6 to 11 cycles, a sample-barcoded 5' primer and a J-beta primer mix were used. TCRdb re-derived calls from the 5' RACE reads in MiXCR, one entry per CDR3 protein. The table lists about 1.8 million distinct CDR3 sequences, about 49% of them singletons. The source material was blood. The receptors shown here come from a woman between 40 and 55 years old in good health.

The J gene is TRBJ1-2, the V gene TRBV4-2; D is undetermined. Deletions cut 4 bases from V and 7 bases from J, with 16 bases between. The CDR3 contains 14 residues. Germline values: CDR1 LGHNA, CDR2 YNFKEQ. CDR3 in amino acids: CASSPSGRERGYTF. CDR3 in DNA: TGTGCCAGCAGCCCTTCGGGGAGGGAACGTGGCTACACCTTC.

The chain joins TRBV7-2 to TRBJ2-7; 9 bases are a match to TRBD1. This CDR3 has 16 residues. V trimming: 3 bases; J trimming: 0 bases; junction bases outside the gene matches: 6. Per the germline V gene, CDR1 is SGHTA and CDR2 is FQGNSA. CDR3 loop: CASSFPGQGSSYEQYF. For the CDR3, the DNA is TGTGCCAGCAGCTTTCCGGGACAGGGAAGCTCCTACGAGCAGTACTTC.

This clonotype was detected only a few times. The chain recombines TRBV21-1 with TRBJ2-4; no DNA check was done on the table's D call, TRBD2. TRBV21-1 is a documented pseudogene. The CDR3 spans 15 residues. The CDR3 sequence: CASSSPRWDARVQYF. CDR3 nucleotide sequence: TGTGCCAGCAGCAGCCCAAGGTGGGACGCTAGGGTTCAGTACTTC.

There are a few counts of this clonotype. V and J are TRBV5-1 and TRBJ1-2, with D perhaps matching TRBD1 (5 bases). Per the germline V gene, CDR1 is SGHRS and CDR2 is YFSETQ. This CDR3 contains 15 residues. V lost 2 bases to trimming and J lost 1 base, with 12 bases between them. CDR3 protein: CASSFSGSGNYGYTF. The CDR3, as DNA: TGCGCCAGCAGCTTCTCAGGGAGTGGTAACTATGGCTACACCTTC.

This clonotype has only a few counts. The chain joins TRBV29-1 to TRBJ2-5; no clear D gene. CDR3 length equals 14 residues. CDR1 SQVTM and CDR2 ANQGSEA come from the germline V gene. Deletions cut 2 bases from V and 1 base from J, with 11 bases between. CDR3 protein: CSVERDTVQETQYF. The CDR3 DNA is TGCAGCGTTGAAAGAGACACCGTCCAAGAGACCCAGTACTTC.

This clonotype occurred a few times. The chain employs TRBV5-6 and TRBJ2-7, with 7 bases identical to TRBD2. TRBJ2-5 matches the DNA end more closely, so the J call is doubtful. This CDR3 region has 14 residues. From germline, CDR1 is SGHDT and CDR2 YYEEEE. CDR3 DNA sequence: TGTGCCAGCAGACCGGGACTACCGGCGGAGACCCAGTACTTC. It is translated as CASRPGLPAETQYF.

The chain has TRBV5-1 and TRBJ2-4; D gene uncertain. CDR1 is SGHRS and CDR2 is YFSETQ in the germline V gene. Trimming removed 4 bases from V and 14 bases from J, with 19 bases in between. The CDR3 is made up of 13 amino acids. The CDR3 nucleotides are TGCGCCAGCAGCCCACCGGATGTGGGGAAGGAGTACTTC. This sequence encodes CASSPPDVGKEYF.

This clonotype was counted a few times. V is TRBV12-3 or TRBV12-4 and J is TRBJ1-2, with TRBD1 identical over 10 bases. Trimming took 5 bases from V and 4 from J; bases not matched to a gene: 4. CDR3 size: 14 residues. The CDR3 spells CASSDRGRGYGYTF. The CDR3 bases are TGTGCCAGCAGTGACAGGGGGCGCGGCTATGGCTACACCTTC.

The chain's CDR3 is CASSQDLAGVPTDTQYF. For the CDR3, the DNA is TGCGCCAGCAGCCAAGATCTGGCAGGGGTACCCACAGATACGCAGTATTTT. This chain links TRBV4-3 with TRBJ2-3, with D possibly TRBD1 on 6 matching bases. The CDR3 consists of 17 residues. Looked up from germline, CDR1 is LGHNA and CDR2 is YSLEER. V shed 0 bases and J shed 2 bases, with 15 bases lying between them.

This chain connects TRBV3-1 to TRBJ1-2; D is undetermined. The germline V gene encodes CDR1 LGHDT and CDR2 YNNKEL (reference sequence). Trimming took 0 bases from V and 0 from J, leaving 8 bases between them. This CDR3 is 15 amino acids long. Here the CDR3 reads CASSQDVRSNYGYTF. The CDR3 coding sequence is TGTGCCAGCAGCCAAGATGTCAGGTCTAACTATGGCTACACCTTC.

The gene calls are TRBV5-1 and TRBJ2-6; possibly TRBD1 for D (5 bases). There are 16 residues in the CDR3. The V gene lost 4 bases and the J gene lost 0 bases, with 11 bases spanning the gap. Germline V gene data show CDR1 as SGHRS and CDR2 as YFSETQ. DNA of the CDR3: TGCGCCAGCAGCACCACAGGCCACTCTGGGGCCAACGTCCTGACTTTC. This codes for CASSTTGHSGANVLTF. The entire variable domain, with the rest obtained from reference TRBV5-1 and TRBJ2-6, is as follows: KAGVTQTPRYLIKTRGQQVTLSCSPISGHRSVSWYQQTPGQGLQFLFEYFSETQRNKGNFPGRFSGRQFSNSRSEMNVSTLELGDSALYLCASSTTGHSGANVLTFGAGSRLTVL.

The J gene is TRBJ2-5, the V gene TRBV5-6; 7 bases align to TRBD1. The germline gives CDR1 SGHDT, CDR2 YYEEEE. J lost 4 bases, V lost 1 base, and 16 bases had no gene match. The CDR3 loop spans 18 amino acids. The chain's CDR3 is CASSLFYRGRSGGETQYF. CDR3 DNA sequence: TGTGCCAGCAGCTTGTTCTACAGGGGACGGTCCGGCGGAGAGACCCAGTACTTC.

Comment on this clonotype: A read error may produce the germline difference seen at one junction end. This chain joins TRBV6-6 and TRBJ2-5; TRBD1 matches at 12 bases. CDR1 and CDR2 from the germline V gene are MNHNY and SVGAGI (reference sequence). The CDR3 spans 15 residues. Here the CDR3 DNA reads TGTGCCAGCAGGTCCGGGACAGGGGGCCAAGAGGCCCAGTACTTC. Translation gives CASRSGTGGQEAQYF.

This clonotype was found a few times. This chain links TRBV21-1 with TRBJ1-2; the table's D call of TRBD1 was not tested on the DNA. TRBV21-1 is shown as a pseudogene. The CDR3 runs to 17 residues. CDR3 residues: CASSNHLDRGLDYGYTF. CDR3 sequence (DNA): TGTGCCAGCAGCAACCATCTGGACAGGGGGCTAGACTATGGCTACACCTTC.

CDR3 nucleotide sequence: TGTGCCAGCAGTTCCGAGGACGGAGCCAAAAACATTCAGTACTTC. This codes for CASSSEDGAKNIQYF. The J gene is TRBJ2-4, the V gene TRBV12-3 or TRBV12-4; D is unresolved. The CDR3 runs 15 residues. The ends were cut back, 4 bases at V and 0 bases at J, with 10 bases in the middle.

This rearrangement joins TRBV29-1 to TRBJ1-4; D not resolved. The CDR3 spans 12 residues. CDR1 is SQVTM, CDR2 ANQGSEA, per germline. V gave up 4 bases and J gave up 8 bases, with 11 bases separating them. Here the CDR3 reads CSVAVSPEKLFF. The CDR3 bases are TGCAGCGTTGCGGTTTCCCCGGAAAAACTGTTTTTT.

The chain is built from TRBV4-3 and TRBJ2-4, with D perhaps matching TRBD1 (7 bases). Per germline, CDR1 LGHNA and CDR2 YSLEER. This CDR3 contains 19 residues. V lost 0 bases and J 4 bases, leaving 22 bases between the germline ends. The CDR3 region has the DNA TGCGCCAGCAGCCAAGAGGCAGGGGGTGATTCGGAGGGAAAAAACATTCAGTACTTC. Protein product: CASSQEAGGDSEGKNIQYF.

V gene TRBV5-5 combines with J gene TRBJ1-1; a weak D match, TRBD1 (5 bases). The V gene's germline CDR1 is SGHKS and CDR2 YYEKEE (reference sequence). The CDR3 is made up of 15 amino acids. With 3 bases removed from V and 1 base from J, the gap between germline ends came to 13 bases. CDR3 loop: CASSSVGGANTEAFF. As DNA, the CDR3 is TGTGCCAGCAGCTCGGTGGGAGGGGCGAACACTGAAGCTTTCTTT.

V and J are TRBV6-5 and TRBJ1-2; 7 bases fit TRBD1. CDR1 is MNHEY, CDR2 SVGAGI, per germline. With V trimmed by 7 bases and J by 2 bases, 4 bases remained unmatched. The CDR3 is 13 amino acids. In DNA form, the CDR3 reads TGTGCCAGCAAGACAGGGACCAACTATGGCTACACCTTC. Encoded protein: CASKTGTNYGYTF.

The chain combines TRBV20-1 with TRBJ2-4, with D possibly TRBD2 on 6 matching bases. The J call may be wrong; the DNA end is better matched by TRBJ2-5. The CDR3 contains 16 residues. CDR1 and CDR2 from the germline V gene are DFQATT and SNEGSKA (reference sequence). In DNA, the CDR3 is TGCAGTGCTAGAGATCCGGGGGACCCCCTACCGTTGACCCAGTACTTC. Amino acid sequence: CSARDPGDPLPLTQYF.

In this sample, this clonotype turned up a few times. The gene calls are TRBV4-3 and TRBJ2-5; possible D gene TRBD2, 5 bases. Per germline, CDR1 LGHNA and CDR2 YSLEER. Trimming removed 0 bases from V and 1 base from J, with 24 bases in between. The CDR3 runs to 20 residues. The CDR3 nucleotides are TGCGCCAGCAGCCAAGATCTTCGGCTAGGGCCTGAGCGGATCCAAGAGACCCAGTACTTC. Residues: CASSQDLRLGPERIQETQYF.

The V call is TRBV20-1, the J call TRBJ2-3; 9 bases map to TRBD2. CDR3 length equals 13 residues. The germline CDR1 and CDR2 sequences are DFQATT and SNEGSKA (reference sequence). Unmatched junction bases numbered 7, after V lost 6 bases and J lost 6 bases. The DNA of the CDR3 is TGCAGTGCCCGAGCGGGGGGTTCGGATACGCAGTATTTT. This codes for CSARAGGSDTQYF.

The chain links TRBV5-6 to TRBJ1-2, with 9 nucleotides matching TRBD1. Trimming removed 4 bases from V and 1 base from J; junction bases left unmatched: 5. This CDR3 is built from 15 residues. Germline V lookup: CDR1 SGHDT, CDR2 YYEEEE. The CDR3 sequence: CASSPGTGYNYGYTF. Here the CDR3 DNA reads TGTGCCAGCAGCCCCGGGACAGGGTATAACTATGGCTACACCTTC. The full variable domain, its missing parts supplied by reference TRBV5-6 and TRBJ1-2, is DAGVTQSPTHLIKTRGQQVTLRCSPKSGHDTVSWYQQALGQGPQFIFQYYEEEERQRGNFPDRFSGHQFPNYSSELNVNALLLGDSALYLCASSPGTGYNYGYTFGSGTRLTVV.

A few counts support this clonotype. The V call is TRBV4-3, the J call TRBJ2-3; D remains ambiguous. Trimming removed 3 bases at V and 11 bases at J, with 15 bases between. This CDR3 comprises 13 residues. The germline gives CDR1 LGHNA, CDR2 YSLEER. The CDR3 sequence: CASSQAEPRVQYF. CDR3 sequence (DNA): TGCGCCAGCAGCCAGGCGGAGCCCCGGGTGCAGTATTTT.

The rearrangement uses TRBV20-1 and TRBJ2-3, with 11 nucleotides matching TRBD2. The V gene end was trimmed by 3 bases and the J gene end by 2 bases; junction bases not matched to a gene: 13. The CDR3 loop spans 18 amino acids. Germline CDR1 is DFQATT and CDR2 is SNEGSKA (reference sequence). CDR3 region: CSARSIRASGGHTDTQYF. DNA of the CDR3: TGCAGTGCTAGGAGCATTAGGGCTAGCGGGGGGCACACAGATACGCAGTATTTT.

The CDR3 sequence: CASSSLLAGRAQETQYF. The CDR3, as DNA: TGTGCCAGCAGCTCCCTCCTAGCGGGGAGGGCTCAAGAGACCCAGTACTTC. This chain uses TRBV11-2 with TRBJ2-5, with TRBD2 identical over 9 bases. Germline assignment: CDR1 SGHAT and CDR2 FQNNGV. V gave up 4 bases and J gave up 2 bases; unmatched junction bases: 11. The CDR3 has 17 amino acids.

This clonotype was observed a handful of times. The chain links TRBV20-1 to TRBJ2-3; possible D gene TRBD2, 6 bases. Germline CDR1 reads DFQATT; CDR2 reads SNEGSKA (reference sequence). V lost 6 bases, J lost 2 bases, and 18 bases lay in between. The CDR3 runs 15 residues. CDR3 region: CSASRSGLNTDTQYF. CDR3 nucleotide sequence: TGCAGTGCAAGCAGATCGGGACTTAACACAGATACGCAGTATTTT.

The chain uses TRBV18 and TRBJ2-5; D possibly matches TRBD1 or TRBD2 (5 bases each). V gave up 3 bases and J gave up 5 bases, with 10 bases separating them. Germline V gene sequence: CDR1 KGHSH, CDR2 LQKENI. CDR3 length: 13 amino acids. The CDR3 reads CASSPSWGETQYF. The CDR3, as DNA: TGTGCCAGCTCACCGTCCTGGGGGGAGACCCAGTACTTC.

The chain couples TRBV28 to TRBJ1-2; TRBD1 matches 12 bases. Germline V lookup: CDR1 MDHEN, CDR2 SYDVKM. The CDR3 totals 14 residues. V shed 8 bases, J shed 6 bases, and the junction held 7 bases outside the gene matches. In DNA, the CDR3 is TGTGCCAGCCTTCCCGGGACAGGGGGCGATGGCTACACCTTC. It translates to CASLPGTGGDGYTF.